This TCR beta chain comes out of a study of blood T cells in healthy people across ages (dated by TCRdb to the mid-2010s). For the wider study: In model experiments, template switching captured roughly one uniquely barcoded TCR beta cDNA molecule for every two T cells. To track age-related changes in TCR beta repertoire diversity, the study relied on deep sequencing normalized with unique cDNA molecular identifiers. Donors were grouped into four age groups: young (average roughly 15 years), middle-aged (over 35), aged (roughly 62) and long-lived (about 89). To avoid experimental bias, donors of different ages were spread randomly across the sequencing lanes. Two additional independent replicas of 1 million unique cDNA reads from the same blood draw were analyzed for two donors (one aged 18 to 30 and one aged 80 or older).

The germline V gene provides CDR1 MNHEY and CDR2 SVGAGI. At the junction V is shortened by 8 bases and J by 2 bases, with 10 bases in between. Its CDR3 holds 12 amino acids, cysteine through phenylalanine. Only the CDR3 DNA is retained, 36 bases long and in frame from the first base. Systemically healthy Caucasian individuals from Russia, approximately 39 in total and aged about 6 to 100 years, were included as donors. Roughly 11 milliliters of peripheral blood were drawn from each donor into EDTA-treated Vacutainer tubes. Ficoll-Paque density-gradient centrifugation was used to isolate PBMCs, with at least 6.5 million per sample. Total RNA, at least 5.5 micrograms per sample, was extracted from PBMCs with Trizol reagent. For every donor, flow cytometry on a PBMC aliquot measured the percentage of naive CD45RAhigh/CD27high T cells. Remarks on this clonotype: Its antigen is not yet known. No base qualities exist here, and no much larger clone lies one base off it.

Library method: 5' RACE. The run used an Illumina HiSeq 2500. The second PCR ran for about 6 to 12 cycles and used a J-beta primer mix along with a sample-barcoded 5' primer. Each TCR beta cDNA molecule received a unique molecular identifier from a template-switch 5' adaptor carrying 12 random nucleotides. Each sample yielded at least 3 million CDR3-containing paired-end reads. First-strand cDNA was synthesized from all RNA with the Mint cDNA synthesis kit, primed by a TRBC-specific oligonucleotide. Following uracil-DNA glycosylase treatment, all cDNA underwent a first 18-cycle PCR with the universal primers M1SS and BC2_uni_R. Regarding the original processing steps: Normalization of each sample was performed by random selection of 1 million high-quality reads, each carrying a distinct molecular identifier. Reads sharing molecular identifiers were discarded rather than binned into consensus sequences. CDR3 identification, clonotype clustering and error correction used MiTCR with a Q25 quality threshold and the strictest error-elimination algorithm. A nonparametric unseen species model with Euler transformation was used to estimate lower-bound total TCR beta diversity. The raw public reads went through TCRdb reprocessing: fastp at Q25, MiXCR clone calling, in-frame beta chains kept. Rows are combined by CDR3 protein, so each entry shows the most common genes and DNA. In this record, the V and J calls reflect TCRdb's handling and not the investigators' own analysis. This sample gives approximately 850,000 distinct CDR3 sequences in total; around 42% of them show up just once. Approximately 19% of the sample comes from the top ten.

The full study reports these points: Observed TCR beta diversity correlated strongly with the percentage of naive T cells measured by flow cytometry. Compared with the aged group, the long-lived group had more naive CD4+ T cells, fewer expanded clones and increased TCR diversity, a pattern suggesting age selection. Total diversity estimates from one million sequenced T cells were considered lower bounds and underestimates. Observed TCR beta diversity per million T cells fell roughly linearly with age, and a significant reduction was already apparent by age around 40. Because donor CMV infection status was unknown, age-related changes in expanded clonotypes were potentially confounded. Bulk unsorted PBMC profiling prevented conclusive comparison of naive and antigen-experienced compartments.

The sequencing input was blood. The TCR originated in a man aged 60-69 years in good health. The V and J genes are TRBV6-5 and TRBJ2-7; the D gene is perhaps TRBD1, on 5 matching bases. Here is the DNA: TGTGCCAGCCTCTCGGACACCTACGAGCAGTACTTC. Translation gives CASLSDTYEQYF.